The text below deals with one T cell receptor beta chain. This record belongs to a study of shared clonotypes between healthy human individuals. Study-level background: CD4 naive and CD4 memory each took three plates per donor, while CD8 naive took two and CD8 memory one.

The CDR3 is 15 amino acids. The germline V gene has CDR1 SGHVS and CDR2 FNYEAQ. V was clipped by 1 base and J by 0 bases, with 10 bases between them. Here immunoSEQ multiplex PCR was the method, and the copy in TCRdb shows in-frame clones only, minus some. The sample consists of millions of clones, approximately 94% of them appearing once. The naive CD8 subset, CD45RO-negative cells positively selected for CCR7, excluded terminally differentiated effector memory CD45RA+ cells. The chain recombines TRBV7-6 with TRBJ2-7, with D unclear. The sample comprised naive CD8+ T cells sorted from blood. This clonotype originated in a man between 18 and 35 years old in good health. CDR3 protein: CASSLEATSSYEQYF. CDR3 DNA: TGTGCCAGCAGCTTAGAAGCAACAAGCTCCTACGAGCAGTACTTC.